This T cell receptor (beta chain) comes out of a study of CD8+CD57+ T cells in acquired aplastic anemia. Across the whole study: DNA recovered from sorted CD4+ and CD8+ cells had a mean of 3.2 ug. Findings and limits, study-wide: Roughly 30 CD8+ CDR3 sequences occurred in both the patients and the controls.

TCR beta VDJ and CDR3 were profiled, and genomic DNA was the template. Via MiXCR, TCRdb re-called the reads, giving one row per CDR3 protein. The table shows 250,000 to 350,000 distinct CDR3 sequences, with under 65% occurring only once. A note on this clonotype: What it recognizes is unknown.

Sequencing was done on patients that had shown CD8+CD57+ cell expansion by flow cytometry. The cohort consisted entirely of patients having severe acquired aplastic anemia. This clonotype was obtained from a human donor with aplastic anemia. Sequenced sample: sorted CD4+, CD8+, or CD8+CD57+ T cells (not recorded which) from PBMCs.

CDR3 sequence (DNA): TGTGCCAGCAGCTTAGCCCCAGGGGTTTCCAATGAGCAGTTCTTC. It specifies CASSLAPGVSNEQFF. The V and J genes are TRBV7-8 and TRBJ2-1; D is perhaps TRBD1 (6 bases). Per the germline V gene, CDR1 is SGHVS and CDR2 is FQNEAQ. The V and J ends lost 0 bases and 6 bases respectively, with 12 bases between them. This CDR3 contains 15 residues.